The rows below give T cell receptor beta chains drawn from one sample of a study of neurological immune-mediated disorders. MiXCR, applied by TCRdb to the 5' RACE reads, yields one record per CDR3 protein. Among under 45,000 distinct CDR3 sequences listed, under 25% were seen once. The sequencing input was PBMCs. These receptors originate from a man in his 60s with HTLV-1-associated myelopathy (HAM/TSP). CDR3s include the opening cysteine and the closing phenylalanine or tryptophan. The D gene is left open where the match is weak. A clone size is listed for some rows: how often the clone was seen (once, few, many), or a class if it is expanded.

-	many	TRBV29-1	TRBJ1-2	TGCAGCGCCGAGCAGGGAAACCGCTACACCTTC	CSAEQGNRYTF
-	few	TRBV12-3/TRBV12-4	TRBJ2-2	TGTGCCAGCAGTCTTCAAACCGTGAACACCGGGGAGCTGTTTTTT	CASSLQTVNTGELFF
-	many	TRBV7-2	TRBJ1-2	TGTGCCAGCAGCCCCTCGGCGTCCGGCTCTTATGGCTACACCTTC	CASSPSASGSYGYTF
TRBD1	many	TRBV29-1	TRBJ1-2	TGCAGCGTTCTTGACAGGGGTGATGGCTACACCTTC	CSVLDRGDGYTF
-	many	TRBV28	TRBJ1-5	TGTGCCAGCAGCCCCGCCAATCAGCCCCAGCATTTT	CASSPANQPQHF
TRBD1	many	TRBV20-1	TRBJ1-5	TGCAGTGCCCTGTCCCTGGCAGGGGGCGCGAACAATCAGCCCCAGCATTTT	CSALSLAGGANNQPQHF
-	many	TRBV11-3	TRBJ2-1	TGTGCCAGCAGCCGACACCGTGGCAATGAGCAGTTCTTC	CASSRHRGNEQFF
TRBD1	many	TRBV5-8	TRBJ2-1	TGTGCCAGCAGCTCGGGACAGGGATCCTACAATGAGCAGTTCTTC	CASSSGQGSYNEQFF
TRBD2	many	TRBV13	TRBJ2-7	TGTGCCAGCAGCCTTGGACTAGCGGGGGCTGAGCAGTACTTC	CASSLGLAGAEQYF
TRBD1	many	TRBV24-1	TRBJ2-2	TGTGCCACCAGTGATGGGGACAGGGACACCGGGGAGCTGTTTTTT	CATSDGDRDTGELFF
TRBD2	few	TRBV6-2/TRBV6-3	TRBJ2-4	TGTGCCAGCAGTTACCCCCTTGGGCTAGCGGGAGAGGTTTCCGACATTCAGTACTTC	CASSYPLGLAGEVSDIQYF
-	many	TRBV12-3/TRBV12-4	TRBJ2-2	TGTGCCAGCAGTTTGTTAGGTGTCGGCACCGGGGAGCTGTTTTTT	CASSLLGVGTGELFF
TRBD1	-	TRBV6-1	TRBJ2-7	TGTGCCAGCAGCGAAAGACAGGGCTTGGGAGAGCAGTACTTC	CASSERQGLGEQYF
TRBD2	-	TRBV15	TRBJ2-3	TGTGCCACCAGCATGACTAGCGGGAGGGCAGATACGCAGTATTTT	CATSMTSGRADTQYF
-	many	TRBV20-1	TRBJ2-3	TGCAGTGCTAGAGAACTAATCACAGATACGCAGTATTTT	CSARELITDTQYF
TRBD2	-	TRBV29-1	TRBJ2-3	TGCAGCGTTGTAGCGGGAGGAAAGGTCGTGGATACGCAGTATTTT	CSVVAGGKVVDTQYF
-	-	TRBV4-1	TRBJ2-5	TGCGCCAGCAGCCAACCGGACGGGGCCGGGGAGACCAAGTACTTC	CASSQPDGAGETKYF
-	once	TRBV19	TRBJ1-1	TGTGCCAGTAGTTACGGGGGCCTGAACACTGAAGCTTTCTTT	CASSYGGLNTEAFF
TRBD2	few	TRBV20-1	TRBJ2-1	TGCAGTGCTAGAGATAGGGTCCTAGCGGGGTTCGGGGATGAGCAGTTCTTC	CSARDRVLAGFGDEQFF
-	many	TRBV5-1	TRBJ2-3	TGCGCCAGCAGCTGGACATTCGAGGCAGATACGCAGTATTTT	CASSWTFEADTQYF
TRBD1	-	TRBV10-2	TRBJ1-5	TGCGCCAGCAGCCAGGGGGCTAGGCAGCCCCAGCATTTT	CASSQGARQPQHF
TRBD2	many	TRBV29-1	TRBJ2-5	TGCAGCGTTCCCAGTTGGGCTAGCGGGAGGGGAGAGACCCAGTACTTC	CSVPSWASGRGETQYF
-	many	TRBV11-2	TRBJ1-3	TGTGCCAGCAGCTTAGCCGGGACTTTGAGCTCTGGAAACACCATATATTTT	CASSLAGTLSSGNTIYF
-	once	TRBV4-2	TRBJ2-3	TGTGCCAGCAGCCAGAGTTTCTTTTCGGCAGATACGCAGTATTTT	CASSQSFFSADTQYF
-	many	TRBV29-1	TRBJ2-1	TGCAGCGTTCAGTCAGGGTCGTCCCATGAGCAGTTCTTC	CSVQSGSSHEQFF
-	-	TRBV5-1	TRBJ1-5	TGCGCCAGCAGCTTGGAGGGCGGCTTCAATCAGCCCCAGCATTTT	CASSLEGGFNQPQHF
-	-	TRBV3-1	TRBJ2-7	TGTGCCAGCAGCCCCATGGGAGGGGGGGCCTTCGAGCAGTACTTC	CASSPMGGGAFEQYF
-	many	TRBV5-1	TRBJ1-1	TGCGCCAGCAGCTTGGGGGGGGCTCAGGGGAACACTGAAGCTTTCTTT	CASSLGGAQGNTEAFF
-	many	TRBV7-9	TRBJ2-5	TGTGCCAGCAGCTTAGGAGCAGAGACCCAGTACTTC	CASSLGAETQYF
-	many	TRBV5-6	TRBJ1-2	TGTGCCAGCAGCTTGGAAGGGTCCTATGGCTACACCTTC	CASSLEGSYGYTF
TRBD2	-	TRBV20-1	TRBJ2-3	TGCAGTGCCAAAGGACTAGCGGGAACGCAGTATTTT	CSAKGLAGTQYF
TRBD1	many	TRBV7-9	TRBJ1-2	TGTGCCAGCAGCCGGGGACAGCTCTATGGCTACACCTTC	CASSRGQLYGYTF
-	many	TRBV5-1	TRBJ2-4	TGCGCCAGCAGCGGGCAGGGAAGTTGGGACATTCAGTACTTC	CASSGQGSWDIQYF
-	-	TRBV12-3/TRBV12-4	TRBJ2-1	TGTGCCAGCAGAGGAGGGGTTCAGTTCTTC	CASRGGVQFF
TRBD1	many	TRBV25-1	TRBJ1-4	TGTGCCAGCAGTCCCGGACAGGCGGGAGAAAAACTGTTTTTT	CASSPGQAGEKLFF
-	many	TRBV20-1	TRBJ2-1	TGCAGTGCTGCCGGAGATATCTCCTACAATGAGCAGTTCTTC	CSAAGDISYNEQFF
-	medium-sized	TRBV6-1	TRBJ2-3	TGTGCCAGCAGCCAGGTTAACACAGATACGCAGTATTTT	CASSQVNTDTQYF
-	many	TRBV9	TRBJ2-1	TGTGCCAGCAGCGTCGGTTCTACCAGCAATGAGCAGTTCTTC	CASSVGSTSNEQFF
-	once	TRBV20-1	TRBJ2-2	TGCAGTGCTTTTACGGGACCACCGAACACCGGGGAGCTGTTTTTT	CSAFTGPPNTGELFF
-	many	TRBV7-2	TRBJ1-2	TGTGCCAGCAGCTTAGGATTGGGCAGGGCCTATGGCTACACCTTC	CASSLGLGRAYGYTF
TRBD2	many	TRBV2	TRBJ2-3	TGTGCCAGGTCGACTAGCGGAGGCACAGATACGCAGTATTTT	CARSTSGGTDTQYF
-	many	TRBV5-1	TRBJ2-5	TGCGCCAGCAGCTTTGGTGCAGGGCCCCAAGAGACCCAGTACTTC	CASSFGAGPQETQYF